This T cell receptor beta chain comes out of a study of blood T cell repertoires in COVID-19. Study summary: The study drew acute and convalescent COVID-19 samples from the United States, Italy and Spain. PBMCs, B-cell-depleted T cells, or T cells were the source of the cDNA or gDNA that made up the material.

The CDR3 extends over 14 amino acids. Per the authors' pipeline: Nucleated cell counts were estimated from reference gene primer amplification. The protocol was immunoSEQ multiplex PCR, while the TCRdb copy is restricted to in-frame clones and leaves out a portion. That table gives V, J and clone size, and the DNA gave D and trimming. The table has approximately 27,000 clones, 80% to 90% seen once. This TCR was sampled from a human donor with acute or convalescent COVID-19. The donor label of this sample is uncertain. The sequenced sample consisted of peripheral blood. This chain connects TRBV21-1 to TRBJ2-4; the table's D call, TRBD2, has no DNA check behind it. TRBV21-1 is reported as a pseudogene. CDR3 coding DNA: TGTGCCGGCTGGACTCTTTTAGCCAAAAACATTCAGTACTTC. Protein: CAGWTLLAKNIQYF.